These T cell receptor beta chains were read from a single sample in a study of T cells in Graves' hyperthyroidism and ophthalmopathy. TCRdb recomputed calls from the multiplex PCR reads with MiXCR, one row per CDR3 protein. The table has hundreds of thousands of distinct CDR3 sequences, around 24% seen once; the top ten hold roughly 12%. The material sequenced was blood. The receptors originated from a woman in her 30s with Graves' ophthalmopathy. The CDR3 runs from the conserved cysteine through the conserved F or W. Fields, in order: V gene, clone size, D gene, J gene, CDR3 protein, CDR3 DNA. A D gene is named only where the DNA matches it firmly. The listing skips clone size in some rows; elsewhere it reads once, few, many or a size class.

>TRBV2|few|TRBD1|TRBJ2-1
CASVRTGRYHNEQFF
TGTGCCAGCGTCCGGACAGGCAGGTACCACAATGAGCAGTTCTTC
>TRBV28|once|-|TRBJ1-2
CASRWTEPYGYTF
TGTGCCAGCAGGTGGACAGAGCCCTATGGCTACACCTTC
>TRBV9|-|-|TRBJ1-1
CASSVDGANTEAFF
TGTGCCAGCAGCGTAGACGGAGCTAACACTGAAGCTTTCTTT
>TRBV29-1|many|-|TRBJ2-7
CSVGGLHDRSSYEQYF
TGCAGCGTTGGGGGACTACACGACAGGAGCTCCTACGAGCAGTACTTC
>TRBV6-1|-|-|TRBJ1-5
CASSEMEVQPQHF
TGTGCCAGCAGTGAAATGGAGGTACAGCCCCAGCATTTT
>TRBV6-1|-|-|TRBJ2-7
CASTGWVEQGYEQYF
TGTGCCAGCACGGGTTGGGTAGAACAGGGCTACGAGCAGTACTTC
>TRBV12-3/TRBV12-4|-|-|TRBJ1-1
CASSLSGEACF
TGTGCCAGCAGTTTAAGCGGGGAAGCTTGCTTT
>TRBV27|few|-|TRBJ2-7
CASSSAVSTYDQYF
TGTGCCAGCAGTTCCGCCGTCAGCACCTACGATCAGTACTTC
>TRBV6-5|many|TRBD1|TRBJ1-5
CASSRDRTTGPQHF
TGTGCCAGCAGTCGGGACAGGACTACGGGGCCCCAGCATTTT
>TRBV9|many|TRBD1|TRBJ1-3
CASSDLTGAGNTIYF
TGTGCCAGCAGCGACCTAACAGGGGCTGGAAACACCATATATTTT
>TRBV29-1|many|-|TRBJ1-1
CSVVGAGMNTEAFF
TGCAGCGTTGTTGGGGCAGGGATGAACACTGAAGCTTTCTTT
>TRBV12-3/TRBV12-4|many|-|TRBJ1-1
CASRGLATEAFF
TGTGCCAGCAGAGGTCTTGCGACTGAAGCTTTCTTT
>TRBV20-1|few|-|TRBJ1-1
CSARDGPTNTEAFF
TGCAGTGCTAGAGATGGCCCGACGAACACTGAAGCTTTCTTT
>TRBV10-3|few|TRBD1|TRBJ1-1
CATNTGERVFNTEAFF
TGTGCCACGAATACAGGGGAAAGGGTATTCAACACTGAAGCTTTCTTT
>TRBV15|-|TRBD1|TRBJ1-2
CATSRDIGQGVRGYTF
TGTGCCACCAGCAGAGATATTGGGCAGGGGGTACGTGGCTACACCTTC
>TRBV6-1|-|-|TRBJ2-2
CASSGGRDKNTGELFF
TGTGCCAGCAGTGGAGGGCGGGACAAGAACACCGGGGAGCTGTTTTTT
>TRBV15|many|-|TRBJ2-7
CATSTVTAYEQYF
TGTGCCACCAGCACCGTGACAGCTTACGAGCAGTACTTC
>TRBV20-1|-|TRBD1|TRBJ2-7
CSAPPPGQGINEQYF
TGCAGTGCTCCCCCCCCGGGACAGGGGATCAACGAGCAGTACTTC
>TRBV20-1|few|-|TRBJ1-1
CSAPTEKNTEAFF
TGCAGTGCACCGACAGAAAAGAACACTGAAGCTTTCTTT
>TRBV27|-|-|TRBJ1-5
CASRDAQNQPQHF
TGTGCCAGCCGGGACGCACAGAATCAGCCCCAGCATTTT
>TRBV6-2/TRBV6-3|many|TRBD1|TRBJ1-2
CASGYAGGSYGYTF
TGTGCCAGCGGTTACGCAGGGGGAAGCTATGGCTACACCTTC
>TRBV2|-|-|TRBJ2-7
CASSEQRVIYEQYF
TGTGCCAGCAGTGAACAACGGGTGATCTACGAGCAGTACTTC
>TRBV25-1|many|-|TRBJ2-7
CASSGGVLSYEQYF
TGTGCCAGCAGTGGGGGGGTCCTCTCCTACGAGCAGTACTTC
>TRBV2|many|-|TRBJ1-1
CASSGISGRGHRAFF
TGTGCCAGCAGTGGAATCTCGGGGAGGGGCCATCGGGCTTTCTTT
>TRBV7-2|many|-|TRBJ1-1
CASSLGVVHTEAFF
TGTGCCAGCAGCTTAGGCGTCGTTCACACTGAAGCTTTCTTT
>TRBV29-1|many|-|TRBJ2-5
CSVEGDETQYF
TGCAGCGTTGAGGGGGATGAGACCCAGTACTTC
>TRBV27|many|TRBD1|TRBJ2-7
CASSLLRGQTYEQYF
TGTGCCAGCAGTTTATTGAGGGGGCAAACCTACGAGCAGTACTTC
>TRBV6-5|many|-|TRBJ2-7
CASSYDRSYEQYF
TGTGCCAGCAGTTATGACAGATCTTACGAGCAGTACTTC
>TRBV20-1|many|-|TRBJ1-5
CSAIKDRINQPQHF
TGCAGTGCTATAAAAGACAGGATAAATCAGCCCCAGCATTTT
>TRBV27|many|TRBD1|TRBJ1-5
CASSFPRQGTGQPQHF
TGTGCCAGCAGTTTCCCGAGACAGGGAACGGGGCAGCCCCAGCATTTT
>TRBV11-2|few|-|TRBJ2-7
CASSPGWLGSSYEQYF
TGTGCCAGCAGCCCAGGGTGGCTAGGGAGCTCCTACGAGCAGTACTTC
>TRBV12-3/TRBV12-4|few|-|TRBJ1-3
CATPTGSGNTIYF
TGTGCCACCCCGACAGGTTCGGGAAACACCATATATTTT
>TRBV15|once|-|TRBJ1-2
CATSRGNDYGYTF
TGTGCCACCAGCAGAGGGAATGACTATGGCTACACCTTC
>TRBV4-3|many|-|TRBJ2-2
CASSQDHLVSVGELFF
TGCGCCAGCAGCCAAGATCATTTAGTTTCCGTAGGGGAGCTGTTTTTT
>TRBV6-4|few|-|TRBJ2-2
CASSDSRGDTGELFF
TGTGCCAGCAGTGACTCCCGGGGAGACACCGGGGAGCTGTTTTTT
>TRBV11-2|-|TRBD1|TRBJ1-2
CASSTQGLRANGYTF
TGTGCCAGCAGCACACAGGGGTTACGTGCGAATGGCTACACCTTC
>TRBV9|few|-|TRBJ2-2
CASSATTNTGELFF
TGTGCCAGCAGTGCGACAACGAACACCGGGGAGCTGTTTTTT
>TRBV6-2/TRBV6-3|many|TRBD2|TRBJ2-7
CASTAGGYYEQYF
TGTGCCAGCACCGCGGGGGGGTACTACGAGCAGTACTTC
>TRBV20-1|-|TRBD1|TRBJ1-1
CSARGRDRVRDTEAFF
TGCAGTGCTAGAGGCCGGGACAGGGTGAGGGACACTGAAGCTTTCTTT
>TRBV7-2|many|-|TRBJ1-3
CASSLRTAGNTIYF
TGTGCCAGCAGCTTGAGGACAGCTGGAAACACCATATATTTT
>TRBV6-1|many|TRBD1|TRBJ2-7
CASSGPDRGVYEQYF
TGTGCCAGCAGTGGCCCGGACAGGGGAGTGTACGAGCAGTACTTC
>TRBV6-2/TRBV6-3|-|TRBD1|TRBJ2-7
CASASGTGDVGEQYF
TGTGCCAGCGCCTCCGGGACAGGCGATGTCGGCGAGCAGTACTTC
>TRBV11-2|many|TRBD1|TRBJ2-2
CASSRTGSTGELFF
TGTGCCAGCAGTAGGACAGGGTCCACCGGGGAGCTGTTTTTT
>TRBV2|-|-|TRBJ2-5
CASSTTSTETQYF
TGTGCCAGCAGCACCACTAGCACCGAGACCCAGTACTTC
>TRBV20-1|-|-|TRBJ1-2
CSARTPRWTDYGYTF
TGCAGTGCTAGAACCCCTCGCTGGACAGACTATGGCTACACCTTC
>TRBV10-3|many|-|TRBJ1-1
CAISESPGSTEAFF
TGTGCCATCAGTGAGTCCCCGGGATCCACTGAAGCTTTCTTT
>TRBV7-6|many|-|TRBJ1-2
CASSPGNQNEGYTF
TGTGCCAGCAGCCCTGGCAACCAAAATGAAGGCTACACCTTC
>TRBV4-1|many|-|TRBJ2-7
CASSQAQASPYEQYF
TGCGCCAGCAGCCAAGCGCAAGCTAGCCCCTACGAGCAGTACTTC
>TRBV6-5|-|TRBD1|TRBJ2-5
CASSLGTQGALGTQYF
TGTGCCAGCAGTTTGGGGACACAGGGGGCCCTCGGGACCCAGTACTTC
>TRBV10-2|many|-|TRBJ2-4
CASSEAGDIQYF
TGCGCCAGCAGTGAAGCAGGGGACATTCAGTACTTC
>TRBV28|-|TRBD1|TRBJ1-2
CASPTTGSGYTF
TGTGCCAGCCCTACGACAGGGAGTGGCTACACCTTC
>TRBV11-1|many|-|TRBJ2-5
CASSPSRIGETQYF
TGTGCCAGCAGCCCGTCACGCATCGGGGAGACCCAGTACTTC
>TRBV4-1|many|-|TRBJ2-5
CASSQGQSALNQETQYF
TGCGCCAGCAGCCAAGGACAGTCCGCGCTTAATCAAGAGACCCAGTACTTC
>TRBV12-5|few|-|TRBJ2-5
CASGNDRQETQYF
TGTGCTAGTGGTAATGACAGGCAAGAGACCCAGTACTTC
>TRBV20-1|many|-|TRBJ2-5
CSARVPGRQKETQYF
TGCAGTGCTAGGGTGCCGGGACGCCAAAAAGAGACCCAGTACTTC
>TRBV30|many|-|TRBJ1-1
CAWSSGGNTEAFF
TGTGCCTGGAGTTCAGGAGGAAACACTGAAGCTTTCTTT
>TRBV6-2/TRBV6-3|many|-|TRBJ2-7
CASSYYGQEQYF
TGTGCCAGCAGTTACTACGGGCAGGAGCAGTACTTC